Listed here are 17 T cell receptor beta chains from one sample, sequenced in a study of cytomegalovirus exposure and HLA in healthy donors. 13 Jbeta primers and 60 Vbeta primers were used for the PCR. The repertoire was sequenced with immunoSEQ multiplex PCR; TCRdb's copy has only in-frame clones and lacks some. The sample has under 120,000 clones, 74% seen once. Sequenced: PBMCs. Receptor source: a man in his fifties in good health and CMV-seropositive.

The chain carries TRBV4-1 and TRBJ2-3, with TRBD2 matching over 10 bases. V lost 0 bases and J lost 4; bases outside the gene matches: 4. Germline CDR1 reads MGHRA; CDR2 reads YSYEKL. CDR3 length equals 16 residues. This chain's CDR3 is CASSQEASGSPDTQYF. DNA for the CDR3: TGCGCCAGCAGCCAAGAGGCTAGCGGGAGTCCAGATACGCAGTATTTT.

About this clone: The CDR3 ends on some other residue instead of the conserved phenylalanine or tryptophan, so this is likely a read error. The rearrangement links TRBV6-1 to TRBJ1-2; D unclear. This CDR3 is built from 14 residues. The V and J ends lost 11 bases and 7 bases respectively, with 23 bases between them. CDR1 is MNHNS and CDR2 is SASEGT in the germline V gene. The CDR3 sequence is CAANTRESGGGYTL. The CDR3 nucleotides are TGTGCCGCTAATACCCGGGAGTCCGGAGGTGGCTACACCCTC.

This clone appeared a few times. This chain joins TRBV29-1 and TRBJ2-3; D possibly corresponds to TRBD2 (5 bases). The CDR3 contains 14 residues. Looked up from germline, CDR1 is SQVTM and CDR2 is ANQGSEA. Deletions cut 3 bases from V and 2 bases from J, with 12 bases between. The CDR3 bases are TGCAGCGTTGATACCAGCGGAGACACAGATACGCAGTATTTT. Translation: CSVDTSGDTDTQYF.

DNA for the CDR3: TGCGCCAGCAGCTTGCATCAGGGGAGCTCCGAGCAGTACTTC. As protein: CASSLHQGSSEQYF. The chain is built from TRBV5-1 and TRBJ2-7, with TRBD1 as a possible D gene (6 bases). The CDR3 runs 14 residues. Trimming left V 1 base short and J 6 bases short, with 14 bases between. CDR1 is SGHRS and CDR2 is YFSETQ in the germline V gene.

The genes are TRBV25-1 and TRBJ2-4, with TRBD1 matching over 9 bases. There are 15 residues in the CDR3. CDR1 MGHDK and CDR2 SYGVNS come from the germline V gene. Germline trimming cut 4 bases from V and 8 bases from J; bases unmatched to any gene: 9. The CDR3 loop is CASSASGTGLDIQYF. Written as DNA, the CDR3 is TGTGCCAGCAGTGCCTCCGGGACAGGGCTCGACATTCAGTACTTC.

The genes are TRBV2 and TRBJ2-7; 10 positions match TRBD1. Trimming at V came to 5 bases and at J to 6 bases, leaving 7 bases not matched to a gene. Germline V gives CDR1 SNHLY, CDR2 FYNNEI. The CDR3 is 14 amino acids. The CDR3 nucleotides read TGTGCCAGCAGTTTGGGACAGGGGATCAGCGAGCAGTACTTC. Amino acids: CASSLGQGISEQYF.

This clone was counted only a few times. The chain has TRBV7-2 and TRBJ2-3; 7 nucleotides agree with TRBD2. Trimming removed 4 bases from V and 8 bases from J; junction bases left unmatched: 3. The CDR3 is 12 residues long. Germline CDR1 SGHTA, CDR2 FQGNSA. The CDR3 region is CASSWEGSTQYF. Written as DNA, the CDR3 is TGTGCCAGCAGCTGGGAGGGAAGTACGCAGTATTTT.

The gene calls are TRBV29-1 and TRBJ2-7, with D perhaps TRBD1 (5 bases). Germline V lookup: CDR1 SQVTM, CDR2 ANQGSEA. The CDR3 covers 13 residues. The V end was cut by 2 bases, the J end by 2 bases, with 10 bases between. The CDR3 nucleotides read TGCAGCGTTGAAAGGGGATCAACCTACGAGCAGTACTTC. Translated, it gives CSVERGSTYEQYF.

This chain connects TRBV12-5 to TRBJ2-3; a weak D match, TRBD2 (6 bases). In germline, CDR1 is LGHNT, CDR2 FRNRAP. This CDR3 is 15 amino acids long. Trimming took off 1 base at V and 4 bases at J, with 12 bases between the two ends. As DNA, the CDR3 is TGTGCTAGTGGTTTGGGACTAGGTGGTGCAGATACGCAGTATTTT. Protein sequence: CASGLGLGGADTQYF.

V gene TRBV5-4 combines with J gene TRBJ2-7; 7 bases are shared with TRBD2. V shed 4 bases, J shed 0 bases, and the junction held 13 bases outside the gene matches. The V gene's germline CDR1 is SGHNT and CDR2 YYREEE (reference sequence). CDR3 length: 17 amino acids. DNA of the CDR3: TGTGCCAGCAGCCCTGCAGCGGGCGGGAGTTCCTCCTACGAGCAGTACTTC. Translating gives CASSPAAGGSSSYEQYF. Filled out from reference TRBV5-4 and TRBJ2-7, the complete variable domain reads ETGVTQSPTHLIKTRGQQVTLRCSSQSGHNTVSWYQQALGQGPQFIFQYYREEENGRGNFPPRFSGLQFPNYSSELNVNALELDDSALYLCASSPAAGGSSSYEQYFGPGTRLTVT.

The V gene is TRBV5-1, the J gene TRBJ2-3; 7 bases are a match to TRBD1. Germline V CDR1 and CDR2: SGHRS, YFSETQ. The CDR3 length is 16 residues. Trimming at V came to 5 bases and at J to 1 base, leaving 10 bases not matched to a gene. CDR3 bases: TGCGCCAGCAGAGAGGGGGCAAACCCGGGCACAGATACGCAGTATTTT. It is translated as CASREGANPGTDTQYF. Full variable domain (missing parts from reference TRBV5-1 and TRBJ2-3): KAGVTQTPRYLIKTRGQQVTLSCSPISGHRSVSWYQQTPGQGLQFLFEYFSETQRNKGNFPGRFSGRQFSNSRSEMNVSTLELGDSALYLCASREGANPGTDTQYFGPGTRLTVL.

This chain links TRBV5-1 with TRBJ2-3, with D uncertain. V lost 1 base and J 6 bases, leaving 12 bases between the germline ends. The germline V gene has CDR1 SGHRS and CDR2 YFSETQ. The CDR3 sequence is 14 residues long. CDR3 nucleotides: TGCGCCAGCAGCTTGTCCCACTTGAGGGATACGCAGTATTTT. Translation gives CASSLSHLRDTQYF.

In its sample, this clone was seen once. This chain connects TRBV5-4 to TRBJ2-3, with 12 bases identical to TRBD2. The germline gives CDR1 SGHNT, CDR2 YYREEE (reference sequence). With 3 bases clipped from V and 5 bases from J, the junction kept 7 bases outside the gene matches. The CDR3 contains 16 residues. The CDR3 protein is CASSSNLAGGGDTQYF. The CDR3 nucleotides read TGTGCCAGCAGCTCGAATCTAGCGGGGGGGGGAGATACGCAGTATTTT. The full variable domain, completed using reference TRBV5-4 and TRBJ2-3, is ETGVTQSPTHLIKTRGQQVTLRCSSQSGHNTVSWYQQALGQGPQFIFQYYREEENGRGNFPPRFSGLQFPNYSSELNVNALELDDSALYLCASSSNLAGGGDTQYFGPGTRLTVL.

CDR3 in DNA: TGTGCCAGCAGTCCCAGACAGGGCCGGGTTCCCCAGCATTTT. Amino acids: CASSPRQGRVPQHF. The chain has TRBV2 and TRBJ1-5; 7 bases agree with TRBD1. Per the germline V gene, CDR1 is SNHLY and CDR2 is FYNNEI. This CDR3 spans 14 amino acids. V shed 5 bases and J 10 bases; nucleotides not matched to a gene: 11.

This clone was observed once. The chain uses TRBV18 and TRBJ1-4; D remains ambiguous. CDR3 length: 15 amino acids. Germline values: CDR1 KGHSH, CDR2 LQKENI. Trimming shortened V by 3 bases and J by 1 base, and 9 bases separated the two germline ends. The CDR3 DNA reads as TGTGCCAGCTCACCTCGACCGGGAACTAATGAAAAACTGTTTTTT. Translation: CASSPRPGTNEKLFF.

The gene calls are TRBV10-3 and TRBJ1-2; 8 bases agree with TRBD1. Germline V gene sequence: CDR1 ENHRY, CDR2 SYGVKD. The CDR3 runs to 14 residues. V gave up 3 bases and J gave up 8 bases; unmatched junction bases: 8. DNA for the CDR3: TGTGCCATCAGTGACTTCCAGGGGGCGAAAGGCTACACCTTC. It yields the protein CAISDFQGAKGYTF.

This clone was observed a few times. The DNA for the CDR3 is TGTGCCAGCAGTAGGGGGTGGACAGGGATTAACACTGAAGCTTTCTTT. This encodes CASSRGWTGINTEAFF. This chain links TRBV27 with TRBJ1-1; 8 nucleotides align to TRBD1. The V gene end was trimmed by 5 bases and the J gene end by 2 bases; junction bases not matched to a gene: 10. Per the germline V gene, CDR1 is MNHEY and CDR2 is SMNVEV (reference sequence). The CDR3 has 16 residues.